This is a list of T cell receptor beta chains from one sample in a study of T-cell reconstitution after alpha-beta-depleted transplantation in children. TCRdb re-called the PCR reads with MiXCR, one entry per CDR3 protein. The sample contains about 980,000 distinct CDR3 sequences, around 30% of which appear only once. The sequencing here drew on PBMCs, mostly from graft donor cells, taken 360 days after TCRalphabeta/CD19-depleted stem cell transplant. These receptors were taken from a boy under two years old who had a stem cell transplant for SCID, so the T cells may come from the graft donor. CDR3s include the opening cysteine and the closing phenylalanine or tryptophan. The order of the fields is D gene, V gene, J gene, CDR3 protein. D genes are given only for firm matches.

TRBD1	TRBV25-1	TRBJ2-7	CASSDIRGLTGGSPYEQYF
-	TRBV6-1	TRBJ2-4	CASSPDRTAKNIQYF
-	TRBV10-3	TRBJ1-5	CAIWAGDNQPQHF
-	TRBV11-2	TRBJ2-2	CASSIGGPGELFF
TRBD2	TRBV15	TRBJ2-3	CATSRAGLAGGTDTQYF
TRBD1	TRBV7-3	TRBJ2-1	CASSATGLYNEQFF
TRBD1	TRBV10-2	TRBJ1-1	CASMGQGALTEAFF
-	TRBV20-1	TRBJ1-6	CSARDPRITYNSPLHF
-	TRBV6-5	TRBJ2-7	CASRGPGRVQYF
TRBD2	TRBV12-3/TRBV12-4	TRBJ2-1	CASRNRAGAYNEQFF
TRBD2	TRBV4-3	TRBJ2-3	CASSQGTSGGVSTDTQYF
-	TRBV5-5	TRBJ2-5	CASSLSPSMAQYF
-	TRBV20-1	TRBJ2-2	CSARQGGQTGELFF
-	TRBV7-2	TRBJ1-4	CASSLTPSTNEKLFF
TRBD2	TRBV4-1	TRBJ2-1	CASSLGAQSGGLNEQFF
-	TRBV19	TRBJ2-1	CASRRAGQHSYNEQFF
TRBD2	TRBV29-1	TRBJ2-1	CSVRGGGAYNEQFF
-	TRBV5-1	TRBJ2-5	CASSLGHLGQLETQYF
-	TRBV5-1	TRBJ2-7	CAISLSTIGTVDYEQYF
-	TRBV10-3	TRBJ2-7	CAKHYEQYF
-	TRBV4-2	TRBJ1-1	CASSQDRKGTANTEAFF
-	TRBV11-2	TRBJ2-7	CASSLDPRTTYEQYF
TRBD1	TRBV9	TRBJ2-7	CASSAPGQNYEQYF
-	TRBV4-2	TRBJ2-7	CASSQYHEQYF